Following are 27 T cell receptor beta chains from one sample sequenced in a study of cytotoxic CD8 clonotypes in ibrutinib-treated CLL. Produced via immunoSEQ multiplex PCR; TCRdb's table is partial and in-frame only. The sample yields about 57,000 clones, approximately 60% seen once. The material was PBMCs, obtained after 24 months of ibrutinib treatment. Receptor source: a human donor with chronic lymphocytic leukemia.

The chain uses TRBV30 and TRBJ1-1, with D unclear. The germline gives CDR1 GTSNPN, CDR2 SVGIG (reference sequence). There are 13 residues in the CDR3. Trimming took off 0 bases at V and 3 bases at J, with 8 bases between the two ends. The CDR3 region is CAWSVQQYTEAFF. CDR3 DNA sequence: TGTGCCTGGAGTGTACAACAGTACACTGAAGCTTTCTTT.

The genes are TRBV18 and TRBJ2-3, with D unclear. This CDR3 has 14 residues. Germline lookup yields CDR1 KGHSH and CDR2 LQKENI. V shed 2 bases and J shed 3 bases, with 9 bases lying between them. CDR3 region: CASSPFVGTDTQYF. CDR3 coding DNA: TGTGCCAGCTCACCATTCGTCGGGACAGATACGCAGTATTTT.

This clone is labeled as medium-sized. DNA of the CDR3: TGCAGCGTCGACGTTACTAGCGGAGCTGGGACCCAGTACTTC. Residues: CSVDVTSGAGTQYF. J is TRBJ2-5 and V is TRBV29-1, with TRBD2 identical over 8 bases. Per germline, CDR1 SQVTM and CDR2 ANQGSEA. Unmatched junction bases numbered 13, after V lost 6 bases and J lost 7 bases. This CDR3 region has 14 residues.

The sample holds a few counts of this clone. The chain couples TRBV29-1 to TRBJ2-1; 8 bases fit TRBD2. Trimming at V came to 5 bases and at J to 10 bases, leaving 13 bases not matched to a gene. Germline V CDR1 and CDR2: SQVTM, ANQGSEA. The CDR3 totals 14 residues. CDR3 bases: TGCAGCGTTCGTCTAACGGGAGGGCCCGGGGAGCAGTTCTTC. Encoded protein: CSVRLTGGPGEQFF.

The V call is TRBV27, the J call TRBJ1-4; 7 nucleotides match TRBD1. Germline CDR1 and CDR2: MNHEY and SMNVEV (reference sequence). The CDR3 runs to 13 residues. V shed 7 bases and J 3 bases; nucleotides not matched to a gene: 2. CDR3 protein: CASTDRPNEKLFF. The CDR3 DNA sequence: TGTGCCAGCACGGACAGGCCTAATGAAAAACTGTTTTTT.

This clone was seen many times. The genes are TRBV6-5 and TRBJ1-4; 8 bases line up with TRBD1. The V segment lost 4 bases and the J segment 7 bases; nucleotides outside the gene matches: 5. Germline lookup yields CDR1 MNHEY and CDR2 SVGAGI. The CDR3 has 14 residues. The CDR3 DNA follows: TGTGCCAGCAGTTGGACAGGGCGGCGTGAAAAACTGTTTTTT. Amino acid sequence: CASSWTGRREKLFF.

This chain connects TRBV9 to TRBJ2-3, with D unclear. This CDR3 is 15 amino acids long. Germline V gives CDR1 SGDLS, CDR2 YYNGEE. V gave up 1 base and J gave up 1 base, with 10 bases separating them. DNA of the CDR3: TGTGCCAGCAGCGTAACTCCGGATGGCACAGATACGCAGTATTTT. Protein product: CASSVTPDGTDTQYF.

This chain joins TRBV5-1 and TRBJ1-1; D perhaps matches TRBD1 (6 bases). The CDR3 has 13 amino acids. V was shortened by 4 bases and J by 8 bases, with 15 bases between the two germline ends. CDR1 is SGHRS and CDR2 is YFSETQ in the germline V gene. The CDR3 region is CASSRSKQGEAFF. CDR3 sequence (DNA): TGCGCCAGCAGCCGATCTAAACAGGGAGAAGCTTTCTTT.

CDR3 nucleotides: TGTGCCAGCAGTACGGGGACAGCCAATCAGCCCCAGCATTTT. Translating gives CASSTGTANQPQHF. The chain recombines TRBV6-5 with TRBJ1-5; TRBD1 matches 7 bases. The J segment lost 3 bases and the V segment lost 5 bases, leaving 4 bases of the junction unmatched. The V gene's germline CDR1 is MNHEY and CDR2 SVGAGI. CDR3 length: 14 amino acids.

This clone was seen a few times. The chain recombines TRBV7-2 with TRBJ2-7, with 12 bases lining up with TRBD1. V shed 3 bases, J shed 2 bases, and the junction held 14 bases outside the gene matches. Germline values: CDR1 SGHTA, CDR2 FQGNSA. This CDR3 contains 19 residues. The CDR3 region has the DNA TGTGCCAGCAGCTTTAGAGGCCGGGACAGGGGGCAATTTGCCTACGAGCAGTACTTC. Translation gives CASSFRGRDRGQFAYEQYF.

The rearrangement links TRBV19 to TRBJ2-3, with D possibly matching TRBD1 (6 bases). The CDR3 consists of 13 residues. With 8 bases removed from V and 5 bases from J, the gap between germline ends came to 14 bases. Germline loops: CDR1 LNHDA, CDR2 SQIVND (reference sequence). The CDR3 DNA reads as TGTGCCAGTGCCGACAGGTCGGGAGATACGCAGTATTTT. It translates to CASADRSGDTQYF.

This clone was detected only once. The rearrangement uses TRBV7-9 and TRBJ2-4; TRBD1 might be the D (6 bases). The length of the CDR3 is 14 residues. Germline CDR1 reads SEHNR; CDR2 reads FQNEAQ (reference sequence). The ends were cut back, 3 bases at V and 1 base at J, with 7 bases in the middle. The CDR3 sequence: CASSFQGAKNIQYF. The CDR3 coding sequence is TGTGCCAGCAGCTTCCAGGGGGCCAAAAACATTCAGTACTTC.

This chain connects TRBV7-9 to TRBJ2-7; D not resolved. V gave up 5 bases and J gave up 6 bases, with 11 bases separating them. Germline V CDR1 and CDR2: SEHNR, FQNEAQ (reference sequence). The CDR3 has 12 amino acids. The CDR3 DNA sequence: TGTGCCAGCAGCCTAGAAGGACGCGAGCAGTACGTC. Residues: CASSLEGREQYV.

This clone was seen at least ten times. The chain carries TRBV30 and TRBJ1-4; no firm D call. Trimming took 2 bases from V and 0 from J, leaving 19 bases between them. The CDR3 has 18 residues. CDR1 GTSNPN and CDR2 SVGIG come from the germline V gene (reference sequence). The CDR3 coding sequence is TGTGCCTGGAGTATCTATTCCCTCTCCAGTGCAACTAATGAAAAACTGTTTTTT. This translates into CAWSIYSLSSATNEKLFF.

This chain connects TRBV28 to TRBJ1-1; 10 bases line up with TRBD1. Unmatched junction bases numbered 13, after V lost 6 bases and J lost 0 bases. The germline gives CDR1 MDHEN, CDR2 SYDVKM. The CDR3 runs 18 residues. DNA of the CDR3: TGTGCCAGCAGGAAAGAGGGACAGGGGTTGGGTTTGAACACTGAAGCTTTCTTT. Encoded protein: CASRKEGQGLGLNTEAFF. The full variable domain, completed using reference TRBV28 and TRBJ1-1, is DVKVTQSSRYLVKRTGEKVFLECVQDMDHENMFWYRQDPGLGLRLIYFSYDVKMKEKGDIPEGYSVSREKKERFSLILESASTNQTSMYLCASRKEGQGLGLNTEAFFGQGTRLTVV.

This clone was counted between two and nine times. The chain uses TRBV5-4 and TRBJ2-2, with 8 bases fitting TRBD2. This CDR3 is 13 amino acids long. Trimming took 5 bases from V and 11 from J; bases not matched to a gene: 8. The germline V gene has CDR1 SGHNT and CDR2 YYREEE (reference sequence). DNA for the CDR3: TGTGCCAGCAGAATAGCGGGGAATATCGAGCTGTTTTTT. This codes for CASRIAGNIELFF.

The rearrangement links TRBV4-2 to TRBJ1-1, with TRBD1 identical over 11 bases. The CDR3 is 16 amino acids. Trimming at V came to 1 base and at J to 4 bases, leaving 5 bases not matched to a gene. Germline V CDR1 and CDR2: LGHNA, YNFKEQ. The CDR3 coding sequence is TGTGCCAGCAGCCAAGGGACAGGGGGCTTTGGCACTGAAGCTTTCTTT. It is translated as CASSQGTGGFGTEAFF.

This chain's CDR3 is CAISGQGGYNEQFF. CDR3 DNA: TGTGCCATCAGTGGACAGGGGGGATACAATGAGCAGTTCTTC. The rearrangement uses TRBV10-3 and TRBJ2-1; TRBD1 matches at 9 bases. The length of the CDR3 is 14 residues. CDR1 ENHRY and CDR2 SYGVKD come from the germline V gene. V lost 4 bases and J lost 4; bases outside the gene matches: 2.

The J gene is TRBJ2-3, the V gene TRBV6-1; TRBD2 matches 9 bases. Per the germline V gene, CDR1 is MNHNS and CDR2 is SASEGT. Germline trimming cut 4 bases from V and 2 bases from J; bases unmatched to any gene: 7. This CDR3 is 16 amino acids long. The CDR3 here is CASSGASGTYTDTQYF. The CDR3 coding sequence is TGTGCCAGCAGTGGGGCTAGCGGGACTTACACAGATACGCAGTATTTT.

This clone was seen a few times. For the CDR3, the DNA is TGTGCCAGCAGCTTGGCATCTGACCACTACAATGAGCAGTTCTTC. Translated, it gives CASSLASDHYNEQFF. V is TRBV5-6 and J is TRBJ2-1, with unresolved D. The V end lost 0 bases, the J end lost 3 bases, and 10 bases lay between the germline ends. CDR1 and CDR2 from the germline V gene are SGHDT and YYEEEE. This CDR3 has 15 amino acids.

The chain uses TRBV7-2 and TRBJ2-7; 8 positions agree with TRBD2. V lost 5 bases and J lost 6; bases outside the gene matches: 9. The CDR3 runs to 14 residues. The germline CDR1 and CDR2 sequences are SGHTA and FQGNSA. As DNA, the CDR3 is TGTGCCAGCAGCCATAGCGGGACTGTTGGCGAGCAGTACTTC. Translated, it gives CASSHSGTVGEQYF.

Only a few counts were recorded for this clone. The chain couples TRBV5-4 to TRBJ2-1; no clear D. The CDR3 has 13 amino acids. Trimming cost V 2 bases and J 5 bases, with 8 bases left between them. Germline V gene sequence: CDR1 SGHNT, CDR2 YYREEE (reference sequence). The CDR3 nucleotides read TGTGCCAGCAGCTTCGGGCCTCACAATGAGCAGTTCTTC. Translated, it gives CASSFGPHNEQFF.

The chain carries TRBV6-5 and TRBJ2-7; D may be TRBD1 (6 bases). Deletions cut 6 bases from V and 1 base from J, with 10 bases between. The CDR3 covers 13 residues. Germline V lookup: CDR1 MNHEY, CDR2 SVGAGI. The CDR3 coding sequence is TGTGCCAGCAGGACAGGCCCGTCCTACGAGCAGTACTTC. It translates to CASRTGPSYEQYF.

The genes are TRBV19 and TRBJ2-3; 11 nucleotides agree with TRBD2. J was trimmed by 4 bases and V by 5 bases; bases with no gene match: 11. The CDR3 totals 17 residues. CDR1 LNHDA and CDR2 SQIVND come from the germline V gene (reference sequence). CDR3 protein: CASSPRSPGLAADTQYF. The CDR3 DNA reads TGTGCCAGTAGTCCCCGTTCTCCGGGACTAGCGGCAGATACGCAGTATTTT. The variable domain in full, completed from reference TRBV19 and TRBJ2-3, reads DGGITQSPKYLFRKEGQNVTLSCEQNLNHDAMYWYRQDPGQGLRLIYYSQIVNDFQKGDIAEGYSVSREKKESFPLTVTSAQKNPTAFYLCASSPRSPGLAADTQYFGPGTRLTVL.

The rearrangement uses TRBV9 and TRBJ2-1; 11 bases match TRBD2. The trim removed 3 bases at V and 6 bases at J, leaving 5 bases unmatched. The CDR3 loop spans 15 amino acids. CDR1 and CDR2 (germline): SGDLS, YYNGEE. The CDR3 protein is CASSATGTSGNEQFF. CDR3 DNA sequence: TGTGCCAGCAGCGCAACCGGGACTAGCGGCAATGAGCAGTTCTTC.

The rearrangement uses TRBV27 and TRBJ2-7; D is ambiguous. V was trimmed by 4 bases and J by 4 bases, leaving 14 bases between them. The CDR3 has 14 residues. Germline assignment: CDR1 MNHEY and CDR2 SMNVEV (reference sequence). CDR3 region: CASSSITTEYEQYF. The CDR3 DNA reads TGTGCCAGCAGTTCGATCACGACCGAATACGAGCAGTACTTC.

This clone was counted only a few times. V usage is TRBV5-4 and J usage is TRBJ2-5; maybe TRBD2 (5 bases). Looked up from germline, CDR1 is SGHNT and CDR2 is YYREEE (reference sequence). CDR3 length equals 14 residues. The ends were cut back, 5 bases at V and 5 bases at J, with 16 bases in the middle. CDR3 protein: CASSSDPRAETQYF. For the CDR3, the DNA is TGTGCCAGCAGTTCCGACCCGCGGGCCGAGACCCAGTACTTC.